Included here is one T cell receptor beta chain sequence, with context. Antigen: not known. There are 16 residues in the CDR3. The germline gives CDR1 KGHDR, CDR2 SFDVKD. V was clipped by 9 bases and J by 8 bases; unmatched bases: 14. The data originate from a study of breast tumors, draining lymph nodes, adjacent tissues. Study-level points and caveats: Tumor repertoires ranked between lymph nodes and nontumor tissue in diversity, with V and J gene preferences.

TCRdb independently ran MiXCR on the multiplex PCR reads; one entry per CDR3 protein. In the table there are around 290,000 distinct CDR3 sequences, around 30% of which are singletons. Axillary draining lymph nodes of breast cancer patients supplied the node samples. Sequencing was carried out using axillary lymph node tissue. The sequence came from a female donor with breast cancer. Some clones in this sample may be carry-over from other donors' samples. The gene calls are TRBV24-1 and TRBJ2-3, with TRBD2 matching 12 bases. CDR3 in amino acids: CATGRTSGKGRTTQYF. CDR3 bases: TGTGCCACCGGCAGGACTAGCGGGAAGGGGAGGACTACGCAGTATTTT.